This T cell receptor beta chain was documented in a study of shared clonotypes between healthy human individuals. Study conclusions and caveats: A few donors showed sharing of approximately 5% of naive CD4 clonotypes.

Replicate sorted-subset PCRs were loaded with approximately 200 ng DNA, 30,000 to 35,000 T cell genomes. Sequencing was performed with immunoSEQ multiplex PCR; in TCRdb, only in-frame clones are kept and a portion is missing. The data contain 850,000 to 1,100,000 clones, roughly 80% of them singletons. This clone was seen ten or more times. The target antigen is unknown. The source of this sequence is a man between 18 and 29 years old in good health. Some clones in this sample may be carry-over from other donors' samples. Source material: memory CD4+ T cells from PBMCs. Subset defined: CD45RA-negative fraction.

The CDR3 DNA reads TGCGCCAGCAGCCAAATACAGGGCCGAGATGGGAACTATGGCTACACCTTC. Translation: CASSQIQGRDGNYGYTF. The genes are TRBV4-1 and TRBJ1-2; perhaps TRBD1 as D (6 bases). CDR1 and CDR2 (germline): MGHRA, YSYEKL. This CDR3 spans 17 amino acids. The V end lost 2 bases, the J end lost 2 bases, and 18 bases lay between the germline ends.